The 21 T cell receptor beta chains below all came from one sample that was sequenced in a study of T cell repertoires in cytomegalovirus infection. TCRdb processed the reads anew with MiXCR; each CDR3 protein has one entry. The data contain roughly 170,000 distinct CDR3 sequences, less than 25% of them singletons. Their cognate antigens are unknown. The sequencing here drew on CD8+ T cells from cultured PBMCs, taken from culture after CMV antigen stimulation. The receptor set was obtained from a human donor in good health (CMV status not recorded). Some clones in this sample may be carry-over from other donors' samples.

This clonotype was seen a handful of times. The V call is TRBV7-2, the J call TRBJ1-1; 8 bases are a match to TRBD1. Germline V gene data show CDR1 as SGHTA and CDR2 as FQGNSA. This CDR3 contains 11 residues. Trimming removed 5 bases from V and 12 bases from J; junction bases left unmatched: 5. CDR3 nucleotides: TGTGCCAGCAGCCCAGGACAGGGTCCTTTCTTT. Encoded protein: CASSPGQGPFF.

This clonotype showed up just a few times. The chain links TRBV12-3 or TRBV12-4 to TRBJ2-3; D is uncertain. The V gene lost 6 bases and the J gene lost 5 bases, with 6 bases spanning the gap. This CDR3 spans 11 amino acids. DNA of the CDR3: TGTGCCAGCAGCTATCTAGATACGCAGTATTTT. It translates to CASSYLDTQYF.

The table lists this clonotype with a few counts. The CDR3 sequence is CASSRDSNTEAFF. CDR3 bases: TGTGCCAGCAGCCGGGACAGCAACACTGAAGCTTTCTTT. The V call is TRBV6-6, the J call TRBJ1-1, with 7 bases lining up with TRBD1. Germline V gene sequence: CDR1 MNHNY, CDR2 SVGAGI (reference sequence). Germline trimming cut 6 bases from V and 2 bases from J; bases unmatched to any gene: 3. This CDR3 has 13 amino acids.

The chain combines TRBV4-1 with TRBJ2-3; no definite D call. V was shortened by 0 bases and J by 9 bases, with 4 bases between the two germline ends. Germline loops: CDR1 MGHRA, CDR2 YSYEKL. The CDR3 is 11 amino acids. The CDR3 region is CASSQDRTQYF. CDR3 sequence (DNA): TGCGCCAGCAGCCAAGATCGAACGCAGTATTTT.

V is TRBV7-2 and J is TRBJ1-2; 8 bases are shared with TRBD1. Germline-derived CDR1 and CDR2 are SGHTA and FQGNSA. Trimming took 6 bases from V and 6 from J; bases not matched to a gene: 12. The CDR3 is 15 amino acids. CDR3 in amino acids: CASRSGGAGTNGYTF. The CDR3 DNA reads TGTGCCAGCAGGTCAGGGGGCGCAGGGACTAATGGCTACACCTTC.

This clonotype has more than one count but fewer than ten. The rearrangement joins TRBV29-1 to TRBJ1-2; 7 bases align to TRBD1. The J segment lost 8 bases and the V segment lost 3 bases, leaving 6 bases of the junction unmatched. Per the germline V gene, CDR1 is SQVTM and CDR2 is ANQGSEA. This CDR3 region has 12 residues. CDR3 nucleotides: TGCAGCGTTGAGACAGGGCCTAGGGGCTACACCTTC. Protein sequence: CSVETGPRGYTF. Together with reference TRBV29-1 and TRBJ1-2, the CDR3 gives the full variable domain: SAVISQKPSRDICQRGTSLTIQCQVDSQVTMMFWYRQQPGQSLTLIATANQGSEATYESGFVIDKFPISRPNLTFSTLTVSNMSPEDSSIYLCSVETGPRGYTFGSGTRLTVV.

The chain is built from TRBV7-8 and TRBJ1-5, with 7 bases lining up with TRBD1. Germline lookup yields CDR1 SGHVS and CDR2 FQNEAQ. With V trimmed by 5 bases and J by 5 bases, 3 bases remained unmatched. This CDR3 spans 13 amino acids. For the CDR3, the DNA is TGTGCCAGCAGCAGGACAGGCTATCAGCCCCAGCATTTT. Protein sequence: CASSRTGYQPQHF.

The rearrangement links TRBV7-9 to TRBJ2-7, with 9 bases identical to TRBD1. Germline assignment: CDR1 SEHNR and CDR2 FQNEAQ (reference sequence). This CDR3 contains 15 residues. The ends lost 4 bases at V and 2 bases at J; junction bases unmatched: 6. The CDR3 loop reads CASSSRQGVPYEQYF. In DNA form, the CDR3 reads TGTGCCAGCAGCTCGAGACAGGGGGTACCCTACGAGCAGTACTTC.

This clonotype occurred a few times. The chain is built from TRBV6-2 or TRBV6-3 and TRBJ2-1, with a weak D call TRBD2 (5 bases). Germline CDR1 reads MNHEY; CDR2 reads SVGEGT. This CDR3 contains 15 residues. With 5 bases removed from V and 0 bases from J, the gap between germline ends came to 11 bases. CDR3 nucleotide sequence: TGTGCCAGCAGTCCTATGGGGAGCTCCTACAATGAGCAGTTCTTC. Its translation is CASSPMGSSYNEQFF.

This clonotype came up many times. V usage is TRBV7-2 and J usage is TRBJ1-4, with D uncertain. Trimming shortened V by 1 base and J by 6 bases, and 6 bases separated the two germline ends. CDR3 length: 13 residues. Germline CDR1 and CDR2: SGHTA and FQGNSA. CDR3 sequence: CASSLVAHEKLFF. The CDR3 coding sequence is TGTGCCAGCAGCTTAGTCGCTCATGAAAAACTGTTTTTT.

A few counts support this clonotype. This chain joins TRBV7-2 and TRBJ1-1, with a weak D call TRBD1 (5 bases). From germline, CDR1 is SGHTA and CDR2 FQGNSA. The CDR3 has 14 amino acids. Trimming shortened V by 1 base and J by 4 bases, and 10 bases separated the two germline ends. The CDR3 protein is CASSLGYGATEAFF. Written as DNA, the CDR3 is TGTGCCAGCAGCTTAGGTTACGGGGCCACTGAAGCTTTCTTT.

V usage is TRBV7-2 and J usage is TRBJ2-1; 9 bases match TRBD1. Per germline, CDR1 SGHTA and CDR2 FQGNSA. This CDR3 is built from 12 residues. J lost 13 bases, V lost 5 bases, and 6 bases had no gene match. The CDR3 reads CASSPRDREQFF. The CDR3 coding sequence is TGTGCCAGCAGCCCCCGGGACAGGGAACAGTTCTTC.

This clonotype appeared a few times. The chain joins TRBV27 to TRBJ1-2; 7 bases fit TRBD1. The germline V gene encodes CDR1 MNHEY and CDR2 SMNVEV (reference sequence). The V and J ends lost 5 bases and 3 bases, in that order; junction bases with no gene match: 3. CDR3 length: 13 residues. This CDR3 reads CASSPRGHYGYTF. The CDR3 DNA reads as TGTGCCAGCAGTCCTAGGGGGCACTATGGCTACACCTTC.

The V call is TRBV7-2, the J call TRBJ1-1; D is uncertain. Trimming took 3 bases from V and 5 from J, leaving 19 bases between them. CDR1 and CDR2 from the germline V gene are SGHTA and FQGNSA. This CDR3 is built from 16 residues. CDR3 region: CASSFSQARRETEAFF. DNA of the CDR3: TGTGCCAGCAGCTTTAGCCAGGCTCGGAGGGAAACTGAAGCTTTCTTT.

The sample holds a few counts of this clonotype. The chain uses TRBV4-3 and TRBJ2-1; 7 bases fit TRBD2. The germline gives CDR1 LGHNA, CDR2 YSLEER. J was trimmed by 7 bases and V by 3 bases; bases with no gene match: 3. This CDR3 is 13 amino acids long. CDR3 in amino acids: CASSQGGGNEQFF. DNA for the CDR3: TGCGCCAGCAGCCAGGGGGGGGGAAATGAGCAGTTCTTC.

The chain recombines TRBV29-1 with TRBJ2-1; 7 nucleotides align to TRBD2. Germline CDR1 SQVTM, CDR2 ANQGSEA. V was pared by 5 bases and J by 8 bases, with 6 bases of the junction left unmatched. The CDR3 consists of 12 residues. For the CDR3, the DNA is TGCAGCGTTTCGGCTAGCGGCTATGAGCAGTTCTTC. Its protein is CSVSASGYEQFF.

Only a few counts were recorded for this clonotype. This chain uses TRBV7-2 with TRBJ2-7; possibly TRBD1 for D (6 bases). This CDR3 is 13 amino acids long. V shed 3 bases and J shed 3 bases, with 9 bases lying between them. Germline V gives CDR1 SGHTA, CDR2 FQGNSA. CDR3 amino acids: CASSFPGDYEQYF. CDR3 nucleotides: TGTGCCAGCAGCTTCCCAGGGGACTACGAGCAGTACTTC.

The chain joins TRBV5-6 to TRBJ1-1; D gene unclear. Trimming shortened V by 0 bases and J by 4 bases, and 16 bases separated the two germline ends. The CDR3 consists of 16 residues. Germline V gene sequence: CDR1 SGHDT, CDR2 YYEEEE. The CDR3 nucleotides read TGTGCCAGCAGCTTGGGCGGGGAGACCTTTGTCACTGAAGCTTTCTTT. Translated, it gives CASSLGGETFVTEAFF.

This clonotype was counted only a few times. The chain uses TRBV2 and TRBJ2-2, with 7 bases that match TRBD1. Trimming removed 9 bases from V and 1 base from J; junction bases left unmatched: 11. The CDR3 sequence is 16 residues long. The germline V gene has CDR1 SNHLY and CDR2 FYNNEI. CDR3 bases: TGTGCCAGAGCTTTGTTGACAGGGATGAACACCGGGGAGCTGTTTTTT. Translating gives CARALLTGMNTGELFF.

V usage is TRBV19 and J usage is TRBJ1-2; D uncertain. Germline CDR1 reads LNHDA; CDR2 reads SQIVND (reference sequence). The V and J ends lost 9 bases and 14 bases respectively, with 19 bases between them. This CDR3 is built from 11 residues. CDR3 residues: CASGPYTRRTF. DNA for the CDR3: TGTGCCAGCGGGCCATACACTCGGCGAACCTTC.

The gene calls are TRBV7-6 and TRBJ2-4; either TRBD1 or TRBD2 may fit D (5 bases each). Trimming removed 3 bases at V and 5 bases at J, with 11 bases between. This CDR3 has 14 residues. The germline V gene encodes CDR1 SGHVS and CDR2 FNYEAQ. In nucleotides, the CDR3 is TGTGCCAGCAGCTTGAGGGGAAAGGAAAACATTCAGTACTTC. Protein sequence: CASSLRGKENIQYF.